The 28 T cell receptor beta chains below were found in one sample sequenced in a study of blood T cell repertoires in COVID-19. Libraries were prepared by immunoSEQ multiplex PCR; TCRdb keeps only in-frame clonotypes and omits some of them. The repertoire holds roughly 200,000 clones, roughly 90% seen once, with 10% to 13% in the top ten. The sample was PBMCs or T cells enriched from blood (not recorded which). Every receptor here comes from a man younger than 35 with acute COVID-19.

The chain uses TRBV4-1 and TRBJ2-1, with a tentative D call TRBD2 (5 bases). V shed 0 bases and J shed 4 bases, with 19 bases lying between them. The CDR3 runs 18 residues. Germline V gives CDR1 MGHRA, CDR2 YSYEKL. The CDR3 spells CASSQEAPGRAQYNEQFF. For the CDR3, the DNA is TGCGCCAGCAGCCAAGAAGCCCCTGGGCGGGCCCAATACAATGAGCAGTTCTTC.

This clone has a single count. The rearrangement links TRBV19 to TRBJ2-5, with 8 bases fitting TRBD1. The germline V gene encodes CDR1 LNHDA and CDR2 SQIVND (reference sequence). Losses at the gene ends were 6 bases for V and 5 bases for J; bases not matched to a gene: 14. The CDR3 length is 16 residues. CDR3 in amino acids: CASRGPGQESRETQYF. The CDR3 bases are TGTGCCAGTAGAGGACCGGGACAGGAATCTAGGGAGACCCAGTACTTC. Looking up the rest from reference TRBV19 and TRBJ2-5 gives the full variable domain: DGGITQSPKYLFRKEGQNVTLSCEQNLNHDAMYWYRQDPGQGLRLIYYSQIVNDFQKGDIAEGYSVSREKKESFPLTVTSAQKNPTAFYLCASRGPGQESRETQYFGPGTRLLVL.

This chain uses TRBV2 with TRBJ2-3, with D possibly TRBD2 on 6 matching bases. The CDR3 sequence is 16 residues long. Looked up from germline, CDR1 is SNHLY and CDR2 is FYNNEI. The V and J ends lost 1 base and 0 bases respectively, with 11 bases between them. The CDR3, as DNA: TGTGCCAGCAGTGAAGGACTAGTTCCTAGCACAGATACGCAGTATTTT. This codes for CASSEGLVPSTDTQYF.

V and J are TRBV28 and TRBJ2-7; 8 bases are a match to TRBD2. V lost 5 bases, J lost 4 bases, and 7 bases stayed unmatched. Germline CDR1 is MDHEN and CDR2 is SYDVKM. CDR3 length equals 14 residues. CDR3 residues: CASSIGLAVYEQYF. The CDR3 DNA is TGTGCCAGCAGTATCGGACTAGCTGTATACGAGCAGTACTTC.

The chain combines TRBV25-1 with TRBJ1-1; 8 positions agree with TRBD1. The CDR3 length is 15 residues. Germline-derived CDR1 and CDR2 are MGHDK and SYGVNS. The V and J ends lost 6 bases and 5 bases, in that order; junction bases with no gene match: 11. The CDR3 DNA sequence: TGTGCCAGCAGAAACTCGGACAGGGCTCTGACTGAAGCTTTCTTT. Translation: CASRNSDRALTEAFF.

The chain carries TRBV28 and TRBJ1-3; D is ambiguous. V was clipped by 3 bases and J by 4 bases, with 7 bases between them. The CDR3 has 13 amino acids. CDR1 is MDHEN, CDR2 SYDVKM, per germline. CDR3 nucleotide sequence: TGTGCCAGCAGTTTGCAACAGGGAAACACCATATATTTT. Its translation is CASSLQQGNTIYF. Looking up the rest from reference TRBV28 and TRBJ1-3 gives the full variable domain: DVKVTQSSRYLVKRTGEKVFLECVQDMDHENMFWYRQDPGLGLRLIYFSYDVKMKEKGDIPEGYSVSREKKERFSLILESASTNQTSMYLCASSLQQGNTIYFGEGSWLTVV.

The rearrangement uses TRBV27 and TRBJ1-2; TRBD1 matches at 7 bases. The CDR3 has 13 residues. After removal of 5 bases from V and 4 bases from J, the junction contained 4 bases not matched to a gene. Germline CDR1 and CDR2: MNHEY and SMNVEV (reference sequence). CDR3 DNA: TGTGCCAGCAGTCCGACAGGGATCTATGGCTACACCTTC. Amino acids: CASSPTGIYGYTF.

The chain uses TRBV19 and TRBJ1-5; a weak D match, TRBD1 (6 bases). There are 16 residues in the CDR3. Germline loops: CDR1 LNHDA, CDR2 SQIVND (reference sequence). V was clipped by 3 bases and J by 1 base, with 13 bases between them. This CDR3 reads CASSILAGASNQPQHF. CDR3 sequence (DNA): TGTGCCAGTAGTATTCTAGCAGGGGCGAGCAATCAGCCCCAGCATTTT.

The chain recombines TRBV7-9 with TRBJ2-4, with a possible D match to TRBD1 (5 bases). Germline V gives CDR1 SEHNR, CDR2 FQNEAQ (reference sequence). The CDR3 is made up of 17 amino acids. V lost 6 bases and J lost 0, with 18 bases in between. CDR3 sequence reads: CASSPGPLGVAKNIQYF. The CDR3 nucleotides read TGTGCCAGCAGTCCTGGACCCCTAGGGGTAGCCAAAAACATTCAGTACTTC.

CDR3 amino acids: CASSHLAGPCTDTQYF. DNA for the CDR3: TGTGCCAGCAGCCACTTAGCGGGGCCGTGCACAGATACGCAGTATTTT. The rearrangement joins TRBV3-1 (or the pseudogene TRBV3-2) to TRBJ2-3, with 8 bases aligning to TRBD2. CDR1 and CDR2 from the germline V gene are LGHDT and YNNKEL (reference sequence). J lost 1 base, V lost 3 bases, and 6 bases had no gene match. The length of the CDR3 is 16 residues.

The chain couples TRBV9 to TRBJ2-5; 9 bases fit TRBD1. This CDR3 contains 14 residues. Germline CDR1 reads SGDLS; CDR2 reads YYNGEE. V shed 3 bases, J shed 5 bases, and the junction held 5 bases outside the gene matches. The DNA for the CDR3 is TGTGCCAGCAGCGGTACAGGGGGCTCGGAGACCCAGTACTTC. Translated: CASSGTGGSETQYF.

V gene TRBV7-9 combines with J gene TRBJ1-1; TRBD1 might be the D (5 bases). The germline V gene encodes CDR1 SEHNR and CDR2 FQNEAQ (reference sequence). This CDR3 comprises 13 residues. Trimming cost V 4 bases and J 6 bases, with 12 bases left between them. CDR3 amino acids: CASSSTQGPEAFF. The CDR3 DNA reads as TGTGCCAGCAGCTCAACTCAGGGTCCTGAAGCTTTCTTT.

V is TRBV3-1 (or the pseudogene TRBV3-2) and J is TRBJ2-1; 11 bases match TRBD2. Looked up from germline, CDR1 is LGHDT and CDR2 is YNNKEL (reference sequence). CDR3 length: 14 amino acids. Trimming took 1 base from V and 9 from J; bases not matched to a gene: 2. The CDR3 is CASSQAGTSGEQFF. The CDR3 DNA sequence: TGTGCCAGCAGCCAAGCTGGGACTAGCGGTGAGCAGTTCTTC.

Concerning this clone itself: The sample holds other DNA sequences that translate to the same CDR3. The J gene is TRBJ2-5, the V gene TRBV2; 7 bases align to TRBD2. The germline gives CDR1 SNHLY, CDR2 FYNNEI. The CDR3 is 17 residues long. Germline trimming cut 2 bases from V and 2 bases from J; bases unmatched to any gene: 11. CDR3 protein: CASSEFRGRAGQETQYF. The CDR3 DNA sequence: TGTGCCAGCAGTGAATTTCGGGGGAGGGCGGGGCAAGAGACCCAGTACTTC.

The gene calls are TRBV7-2 and TRBJ2-4, with 8 bases that match TRBD2. In germline, CDR1 is SGHTA, CDR2 FQGNSA. This CDR3 is 15 amino acids long. V was pared by 3 bases and J by 7 bases, with 8 bases of the junction left unmatched. Here the CDR3 DNA reads TGTGCCAGCAGCTTTGAAGCGGGAGTTGGGAACATTCAGTACTTC. This translates into CASSFEAGVGNIQYF.

V usage is TRBV2 and J usage is TRBJ2-3; 13 positions match TRBD2. V shed 7 bases and J 6 bases; nucleotides not matched to a gene: 13. The V gene's germline CDR1 is SNHLY and CDR2 FYNNEI. This CDR3 spans 17 amino acids. This CDR3 is CASILGLAGRDGDTQYF. In DNA form, the CDR3 reads TGTGCCAGCATACTGGGACTAGCGGGAAGGGACGGGGATACGCAGTATTTT. The variable domain in full, with the rest retrieved from reference TRBV2 and TRBJ2-3, is EPEVTQTPSHQVTQMGQEVILRCVPISNHLYFYWYRQILGQKVEFLVSFYNNEISEKSEIFDDQFSVERPDGSNFTLKIRSTKLEDSAMYFCASILGLAGRDGDTQYFGPGTRLTVL.

In its sample, this clone was seen a few times. The chain carries TRBV25-1 and TRBJ1-5; weak D call: TRBD1 (6 bases). V was clipped by 3 bases and J by 7 bases, with 13 bases between them. This CDR3 has 14 residues. Germline CDR1 reads MGHDK; CDR2 reads SYGVNS. CDR3 in DNA: TGTGCCAGCAGTGACGTTCAGGGGAACCAGCCCCAGCATTTT. It yields the protein CASSDVQGNQPQHF.

This chain joins TRBV30 and TRBJ1-2; a possible D gene is TRBD1 (5 bases). CDR1 is GTSNPN, CDR2 SVGIG, per germline (reference sequence). With 3 bases removed from V and 8 bases from J, the gap between germline ends came to 19 bases. The CDR3 is 14 amino acids. The CDR3 sequence is CAWRRDFSQGGYTF. CDR3 bases: TGTGCCTGGAGGAGGGACTTTTCCCAGGGAGGCTACACCTTC.

Here the CDR3 DNA reads TGTGCCATCAGTGCGGGCCTAGCGGGAGGCGATACGCAGTATTTT. Translated: CAISAGLAGGDTQYF. This chain connects TRBV10-3 to TRBJ2-3; 11 bases match TRBD2. V gave up 4 bases and J gave up 6 bases; unmatched junction bases: 6. CDR1 ENHRY and CDR2 SYGVKD come from the germline V gene. The CDR3 covers 15 residues.

This clone was counted between two and nine times. The gene calls are TRBV14 and TRBJ2-5, with 9 bases matching TRBD2. Germline V gene data show CDR1 as SGHDN and CDR2 as FVKESK. This CDR3 is built from 17 residues. J was trimmed by 5 bases and V by 0 bases; bases with no gene match: 10. The CDR3 loop reads CASSQDFAGGPRETQYF. The CDR3 bases are TGTGCCAGCAGCCAAGATTTTGCGGGAGGGCCTCGGGAGACCCAGTACTTC.

In its sample, this clone was seen a few times. The V call is TRBV13, the J call TRBJ1-2; TRBD1 aligns across 7 bases. The germline V gene encodes CDR1 PRHDT and CDR2 FYEKMQ (reference sequence). The ends lost 4 bases at V and 6 bases at J; junction bases unmatched: 5. This CDR3 contains 13 residues. The CDR3, as DNA: TGTGCCAGCAGCTCGACAGGGTGGAATGGCTACACCTTC. As protein: CASSSTGWNGYTF. The full variable domain, rest sourced from reference TRBV13 and TRBJ1-2, is AAGVIQSPRHLIKEKRETATLKCYPIPRHDTVYWYQQGPGQDPQFLISFYEKMQSDKGSIPDRFSAQQFSDYHSELNMSSLELGDSALYFCASSSTGWNGYTFGSGTRLTVV.

This sequence joins TRBV30 and TRBJ2-1; 12 bases match TRBD2. Germline CDR1 and CDR2: GTSNPN and SVGIG (reference sequence). The CDR3 length is 15 residues. With V trimmed by 5 bases and J by 7 bases, 9 bases remained unmatched. The CDR3, as DNA: TGTGCCTGGGGGGGACTAGCGGGTGTCCATAATGAGCAGTTCTTC. This encodes CAWGGLAGVHNEQFF.

This clone turned up a few times. This rearrangement joins TRBV2 to TRBJ2-7; TRBD2 agrees at 7 bases. Germline V gives CDR1 SNHLY, CDR2 FYNNEI. With V trimmed by 10 bases and J by 4 bases, 16 bases remained unmatched. CDR3 length: 15 residues. CDR3 sequence: CAILGAERDSYEQYF. CDR3 nucleotide sequence: TGTGCCATCCTCGGGGCGGAGCGGGACTCTTACGAGCAGTACTTC.

The rearrangement links TRBV7-6 to TRBJ2-5, with 7 bases that match TRBD1. J was trimmed by 4 bases and V by 4 bases; bases with no gene match: 9. Germline CDR1 reads SGHVS; CDR2 reads FNYEAQ. CDR3 length equals 15 residues. CDR3 coding DNA: TGTGCCAGCAGCTCCACGGGGAACAGGGGAGAGACCCAGTACTTC. It yields the protein CASSSTGNRGETQYF.

This chain uses TRBV5-1 with TRBJ2-5; 9 nucleotides align to TRBD1. The germline gives CDR1 SGHRS, CDR2 YFSETQ. The CDR3 totals 15 residues. V gave up 4 bases and J gave up 5 bases; unmatched junction bases: 9. The CDR3 region is CASSPGQGPGETQYF. CDR3 sequence (DNA): TGCGCCAGCAGCCCGGGACAGGGCCCCGGGGAGACCCAGTACTTC.

The table lists this clone with a count of one. V and J are TRBV19 and TRBJ2-1; TRBD2 is a possible D gene (5 bases). Germline assignment: CDR1 LNHDA and CDR2 SQIVND (reference sequence). CDR3 length equals 14 residues. The V gene lost 3 bases and the J gene lost 7 bases, with 13 bases spanning the gap. CDR3 sequence: CASSIGLEVNEQFF. CDR3 in DNA: TGTGCCAGTAGTATCGGTCTGGAGGTGAATGAGCAGTTCTTC.

The V gene is TRBV25-1, the J gene TRBJ2-7, with TRBD1 matching over 10 bases. The V segment lost 4 bases and the J segment 5 bases; nucleotides outside the gene matches: 8. CDR1 is MGHDK and CDR2 is SYGVNS in the germline V gene. The CDR3 has 15 amino acids. The DNA of the CDR3 is TGTGCCAGCAGTGGGGGCGACAGGGGGCTGCACGAGCAGTACTTC. It specifies CASSGGDRGLHEQYF.

The rearrangement joins TRBV5-1 to TRBJ1-1, with D tentatively TRBD1 (5 bases). Germline V gene sequence: CDR1 SGHRS, CDR2 YFSETQ. The CDR3 has 14 residues. Trimming left V 5 bases short and J 5 bases short, with 16 bases between. CDR3 residues: CASSIGGGQTEAFF. The CDR3 DNA reads TGCGCCAGCAGTATCGGGGGAGGTCAGACTGAAGCTTTCTTT.